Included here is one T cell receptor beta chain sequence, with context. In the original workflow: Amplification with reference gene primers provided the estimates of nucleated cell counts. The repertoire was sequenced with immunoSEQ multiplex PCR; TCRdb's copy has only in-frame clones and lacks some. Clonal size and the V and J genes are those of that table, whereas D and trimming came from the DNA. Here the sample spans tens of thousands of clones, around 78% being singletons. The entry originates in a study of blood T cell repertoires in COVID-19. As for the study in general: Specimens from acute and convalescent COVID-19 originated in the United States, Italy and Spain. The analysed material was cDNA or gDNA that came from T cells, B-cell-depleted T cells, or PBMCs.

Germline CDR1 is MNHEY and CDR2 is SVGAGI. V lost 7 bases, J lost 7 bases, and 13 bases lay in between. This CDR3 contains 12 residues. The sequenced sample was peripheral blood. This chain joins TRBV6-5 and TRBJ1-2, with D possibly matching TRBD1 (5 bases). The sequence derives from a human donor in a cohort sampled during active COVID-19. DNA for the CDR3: TGTGCCAGCAATCGGGGGGTCCCTGGCTACACCTTC. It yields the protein CASNRGVPGYTF.